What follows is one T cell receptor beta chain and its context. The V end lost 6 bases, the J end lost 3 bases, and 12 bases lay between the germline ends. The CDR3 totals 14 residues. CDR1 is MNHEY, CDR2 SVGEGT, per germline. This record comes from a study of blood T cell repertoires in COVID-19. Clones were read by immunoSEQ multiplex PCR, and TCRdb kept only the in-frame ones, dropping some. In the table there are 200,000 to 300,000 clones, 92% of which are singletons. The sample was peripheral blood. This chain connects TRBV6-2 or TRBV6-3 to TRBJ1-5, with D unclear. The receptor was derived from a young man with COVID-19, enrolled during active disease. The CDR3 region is CASSRASPNQPQHF. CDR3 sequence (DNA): TGTGCCAGCAGCCGCGCTTCTCCCAATCAGCCCCAGCATTTT.